This TCR beta chain appears in the sequencing data of a study of blood T cell repertoires in COVID-19. On the study more broadly: There were acute and convalescent COVID-19 samples, and they came from the United States, Italy and Spain. From T cells, B-cell-depleted T cells, or PBMCs came the material, which was cDNA or gDNA.

The V gene's germline CDR1 is MNHEY and CDR2 SVGAGI. V dropped 4 bases and J dropped 7 bases, with 13 bases sitting between them. The CDR3 is made up of 14 amino acids. How the authors handled the data: Reference gene primer amplification gave nucleated cell count estimates. Repertoires were generated with immunoSEQ multiplex PCR, while TCRdb's copy carries only in-frame clones and drops some. D and trimming were read from the DNA, whereas the V and J calls and clone size are those reported in that table. The sample consists of some 130,000 clones, under 95% of them appearing once. The chain has TRBV6-5 and TRBJ1-4; D gene unclear. Sample: peripheral blood. The source of this sequence is a man aged 50 to 60 with active COVID-19. In DNA form, the CDR3 reads TGTGCCAGCAGTTCTCGCAGCGGCGGTGAAAAACTGTTTTTT. Amino acids: CASSSRSGGEKLFF.